This T cell receptor (beta chain) is drawn from a study of shared clonotypes between healthy human individuals. Study-level findings and limits: The study sampled only blood, and tissue repertoires likely differ. Incomplete sequencing of sorted subsets was indicated by rarefaction despite large depth. In contrast to clonotypes shared by all four donors, non-shared clonotypes had lower generation probabilities.

V shed 3 bases and J shed 0 bases, with 14 bases lying between them. Germline V gives CDR1 SQVTM, CDR2 ANQGSEA. The CDR3 totals 16 residues. Splitting the CD4+ cells yielded a CD45RA+ naive subset and a CD45RA-negative memory subset. With regard to this clone: Its specificity is not known.

TCRdb's table, derived via immunoSEQ multiplex PCR, lists solely in-frame clones and lacks some. The sample includes roughly 1 million clones, 75% of them seen just once. This receptor was obtained from a man younger than 30 in good health. The sequenced sample was memory CD4+ T cells sorted from blood. Sample subset: CD45RA-negative fraction. This chain links TRBV29-1 with TRBJ2-2, with D possibly TRBD1 on 5 matching bases. The CDR3 loop is CSVESGHSANTGELFF. The CDR3 DNA reads TGCAGCGTTGAGTCCGGACACTCCGCGAACACCGGGGAGCTGTTTTTT.